This T cell receptor (beta chain) was identified in a study of blood T cell repertoires in COVID-19. Study-level background: Both acute and convalescent COVID-19 samples were obtained from the United States, Italy and Spain. The analysed material was cDNA or gDNA that came from T cells, B-cell-depleted T cells, or PBMCs.

This clone was counted a single time. TCRdb's copy holds only in-frame clones and misses some; the assay was immunoSEQ multiplex PCR. The sample has approximately 260,000 clones, around 89% seen once. Seattle's enrolled individuals joined amid active infection and were then monitored longitudinally. Germline V gene data show CDR1 as SGHNT and CDR2 as YYREEE (reference sequence). The CDR3 is 15 residues long. The V gene end was trimmed by 4 bases and the J gene end by 0 bases; junction bases not matched to a gene: 4. Sequencing used peripheral blood. V is TRBV5-4 and J is TRBJ2-1, with 7 bases that match TRBD2. The sequence was obtained from a woman aged 55-69 years with COVID-19, enrolled during active disease. The CDR3: CASSKPGGSYNEQFF. For the CDR3, the DNA is TGTGCCAGCAGCAAGCCGGGGGGCTCCTACAATGAGCAGTTCTTC.